A selection of T cell receptor beta chains follows, all from one sample in a study of OX40 agonist ivuxolimab in advanced cancers. TCRdb's table, derived via immunoSEQ multiplex PCR, lists solely in-frame clones and lacks some. The sample carries some 14,000 clones, 70% to 90% recorded once. The specimen was CD4+ or CD8+ T cells sorted from blood, collected in a trial of the OX40 agonist ivuxolimab. The source is an adult with an advanced solid tumor such as melanoma, head and neck, liver or kidney cancer. Both conserved end residues are part of each CDR3. The order of the fields is V gene, clone size, J gene, D gene, CDR3 protein, CDR3 DNA. The D gene is left open where the match is weak. Clone size appears in some rows only: once, few, many, or a class for an expanded clone.

TRBV18	.	TRBJ2-5	.	CASSPPSQETQYF	TGTGCCAGCTCACCACCGTCACAAGAGACCCAGTACTTC
TRBV5-1	.	TRBJ2-2	TRBD1	CASSPGTEYTGELFF	TGCGCCAGCAGCCCGGGGACAGAGTACACCGGGGAGCTGTTTTTT
TRBV6-1	.	TRBJ2-7	TRBD1	CASRPDRDYEQYF	TGTGCCAGCAGGCCCGACAGGGACTACGAGCAGTACTTC
TRBV27	.	TRBJ2-7	TRBD2	CASSYTSGSSHEQYF	TGTGCCAGCAGTTATACTAGCGGGAGTTCTCACGAGCAGTACTTC
TRBV4-1	.	TRBJ1-2	.	CASSQDFRDYTF	TGCGCCAGCAGCCAAGATTTCAGAGACTACACCTTC
TRBV7-3	.	TRBJ2-3	.	CASSSTGGGDTQYF	TGTGCCAGCAGCTCCACTGGGGGAGGAGATACGCAGTATTTT
TRBV19	.	TRBJ2-7	.	CASSILRNREDEQYF	TGTGCCAGTAGTATTCTTCGGAACAGGGAAGACGAGCAGTACTTC
TRBV6-5	.	TRBJ1-1	.	CASSAGQEAFF	TGTGCCAGCAGTGCCGGACAGGAAGCTTTCTTT
TRBV7-9	.	TRBJ2-7	TRBD1	CASSLTGTDPYEQYF	TGTGCCAGCAGCTTAACCGGGACAGACCCCTACGAGCAGTACTTC
TRBV10-3	.	TRBJ1-2	.	CAISGQDTTYGYTF	TGTGCCATCAGTGGTCAAGACACCACGTATGGCTACACCTTC
TRBV9	.	TRBJ1-5	.	CASSVSGVGNQPQHF	TGTGCCAGCAGCGTTTCCGGGGTCGGCAATCAGCCCCAGCATTTT
TRBV6-9	.	TRBJ2-3	.	CASSYSPYDTQYF	TGTGCCAGCAGTTACTCTCCGTACGATACGCAGTATTTT
TRBV9	.	TRBJ2-3	.	CASSSWGGSSDTQYF	TGTGCCAGCAGCTCCTGGGGCGGATCTTCAGATACGCAGTATTTT
TRBV27	.	TRBJ2-7	TRBD2	CAGSLRHTSGYEQYF	TGTGCCGGCAGCCTACGCCACACTAGCGGCTACGAGCAGTACTTC
TRBV4-3	once	TRBJ2-7	TRBD2	CASSQDVAGVIYEQYF	TGCGCCAGCAGCCAAGATGTAGCGGGAGTCATCTACGAGCAGTACTTC
TRBV5-4	.	TRBJ1-2	.	CASSKLQVPGGYTF	TGTGCCAGCAGCAAACTACAGGTACCCGGTGGCTACACCTTC
TRBV7-2	few	TRBJ2-5	.	CASSPQTGAYQETQYF	TGTGCCAGCAGCCCCCAGACAGGAGCGTACCAAGAGACCCAGTACTTC
TRBV30	.	TRBJ2-7	TRBD1	CAWAGTAYEQYF	TGTGCCTGGGCCGGGACAGCCTACGAGCAGTACTTC
TRBV6-5	.	TRBJ2-7	.	CASSYSLGFFYEQYF	TGTGCCAGCAGTTACTCTCTTGGATTTTTCTACGAGCAGTACTTC
TRBV2	.	TRBJ2-3	.	CASSWREGVTDTQYF	TGTGCCAGCAGTTGGAGGGAGGGGGTCACAGATACGCAGTATTTT
TRBV5-1	.	TRBJ2-7	.	CASSPPGGPEQYF	TGCGCCAGCAGCCCCCCCGGGGGGCCCGAGCAGTACTTC
TRBV6-1	.	TRBJ2-7	.	CASSEPGANEQYF	TGTGCCAGCAGTGAGCCAGGGGCGAACGAGCAGTACTTC
TRBV6-5	few	TRBJ2-2	.	CASSYHSAGELFF	TGTGCCAGCAGTTACCATTCGGCCGGGGAGCTGTTTTTT
TRBV29-1	.	TRBJ1-3	.	CSVLLGDTIYF	TGCAGCGTCCTACTTGGGGACACCATATATTTT
TRBV18	.	TRBJ2-7	.	CASSPPQGGPYEQYF	TGTGCCAGCTCACCACCCCAGGGGGGCCCTTACGAGCAGTACTTC
TRBV4-1	once	TRBJ1-2	.	CASSQDAQQGSYGYTF	TGCGCCAGCAGCCAAGACGCACAACAGGGTTCCTATGGCTACACCTTC
TRBV27	.	TRBJ2-7	TRBD2	CASSAKLAGVHEQYF	TGTGCCAGCAGTGCTAAACTAGCGGGAGTTCACGAGCAGTACTTC
TRBV7-8	.	TRBJ2-7	TRBD2	CASSQREGLRYEQYF	TGTGCCAGCAGCCAGCGGGAGGGCCTTAGGTACGAGCAGTACTTC
TRBV2	.	TRBJ2-1	.	CARQGSTFYNEQFF	TGTGCCAGACAAGGATCGACCTTCTACAATGAGCAGTTCTTC
TRBV11-2	.	TRBJ1-2	.	CASSLAVSGVGGYTF	TGTGCGAGCAGCTTAGCGGTTTCTGGGGTTGGGGGCTACACCTTC
TRBV4-2	.	TRBJ2-3	.	CASSQDKWGTDTQYF	TGTGCCAGCAGCCAAGATAAGTGGGGCACAGATACGCAGTATTTT
TRBV7-7	.	TRBJ1-3	.	CASSLTERTNTIYF	TGTGCTAGCAGCTTAACAGAAAGGACGAACACCATATATTTT
TRBV6-6	.	TRBJ2-1	.	CASSSRGETYNEQFF	TGTGCCAGCAGTTCTCGCGGGGAGACCTACAATGAGCAGTTCTTC
TRBV29-1	.	TRBJ2-4	.	CSVWGVLGNIQYF	TGCAGCGTTTGGGGGGTCCTGGGGAACATTCAGTACTTC
TRBV6-5	.	TRBJ1-3	TRBD1	CASNLQGDRNTIYF	TGTGCCAGCAACTTACAGGGGGATAGAAACACCATATATTTT
TRBV6-6	.	TRBJ1-4	.	CASSYSEPGPREKLFF	TGTGCCAGCAGTTACTCGGAACCAGGGCCTAGGGAAAAACTGTTTTTT
TRBV18	once	TRBJ2-5	.	CASSPPWKETQYF	TGTGCCAGCTCACCACCCTGGAAAGAGACCCAGTACTTC
TRBV10-3	.	TRBJ2-1	TRBD2	CAISDPSGNRYNEQFF	TGTGCCATCAGTGACCCGAGCGGGAATAGGTACAATGAGCAGTTCTTC
TRBV6-5	.	TRBJ2-7	.	CASQDGRSYEQYF	TGTGCCAGCCAGGACGGCCGCTCCTACGAGCAGTACTTC
TRBV7-2	.	TRBJ2-7	TRBD2	CASSLGLAGAYEQYF	TGTGCCAGCAGCTTAGGACTAGCGGGCGCCTACGAGCAGTACTTC
TRBV7-2	.	TRBJ2-7	TRBD2	CASSLVLAGEGQYF	TGTGCCAGCAGCTTAGTACTAGCGGGAGAAGGGCAGTACTTC
TRBV9	.	TRBJ2-1	.	CASSAEGGSNEQFF	TGTGCCAGCAGCGCCGAGGGAGGCTCCAATGAGCAGTTCTTC
TRBV28	.	TRBJ2-2	TRBD1	CASSLDRGPVTGELFF	TGTGCCAGCAGTTTAGACAGGGGGCCGGTGACCGGGGAGCTGTTTTTT
TRBV6-5	.	TRBJ2-1	TRBD1	CASSYNTGGRQFF	TGTGCCAGCAGTTACAACACAGGGGGAAGGCAGTTCTTC
TRBV7-2	.	TRBJ2-1	.	CASSLYQTGAEQFF	TGTGCCAGCAGCTTATACCAGACTGGAGCTGAGCAGTTCTTC
TRBV15	.	TRBJ2-1	TRBD2	CATSSSAGSSSYNEQFF	TGTGCCACCAGCAGTTCAGCGGGATCCAGCTCCTACAATGAGCAGTTCTTC
TRBV2	large	TRBJ2-7	.	CASSGLSAKF	TGTGCCAGCAGTGGGCTTAGCGCCAAATTC
TRBV5-4	.	TRBJ2-6	.	CASSLPGVGANVLTF	TGTGCCAGCAGCTTACCAGGGGTAGGGGCCAACGTCCTGACTTTC
TRBV27	.	TRBJ2-1	.	CASAWETPYNEQFF	TGTGCCAGTGCGTGGGAGACTCCGTACAATGAGCAGTTCTTC
TRBV7-3	.	TRBJ2-1	.	CASSFWGAASGHLSSSYNEQFF	TGTGCCAGCAGCTTCTGGGGGGCGGCTAGCGGCCACCTATCCAGCTCCTACAATGAGCAGTTCTTC
TRBV4-1	.	TRBJ1-1	TRBD1	CASSLTGVGAEAFF	TGCGCCAGCAGCCTAACAGGGGTCGGGGCTGAAGCTTTCTTT
TRBV29-1	.	TRBJ1-4	TRBD1	CSVLGGALQKLFF	TGCAGCGTTTTAGGGGGCGCATTGCAAAAACTGTTTTTT
TRBV5-1	.	TRBJ1-1	.	CASSFREPGTEAFF	TGCGCCAGCAGCTTCAGGGAGCCGGGCACTGAAGCTTTCTTT